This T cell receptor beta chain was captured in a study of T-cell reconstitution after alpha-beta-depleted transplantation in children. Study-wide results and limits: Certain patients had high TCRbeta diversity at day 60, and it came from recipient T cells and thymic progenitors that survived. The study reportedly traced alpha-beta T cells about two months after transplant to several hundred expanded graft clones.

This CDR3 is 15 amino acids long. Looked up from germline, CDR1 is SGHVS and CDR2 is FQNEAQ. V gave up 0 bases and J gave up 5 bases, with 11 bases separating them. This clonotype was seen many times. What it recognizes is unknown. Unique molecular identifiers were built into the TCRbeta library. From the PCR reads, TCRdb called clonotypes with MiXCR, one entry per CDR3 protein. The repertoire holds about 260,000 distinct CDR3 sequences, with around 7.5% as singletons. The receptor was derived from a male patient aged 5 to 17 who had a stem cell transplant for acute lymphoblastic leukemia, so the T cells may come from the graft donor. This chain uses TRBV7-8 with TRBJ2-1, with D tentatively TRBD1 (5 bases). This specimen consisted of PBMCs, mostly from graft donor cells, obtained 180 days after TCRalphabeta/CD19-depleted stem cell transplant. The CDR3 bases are TGTGCCAGCAGCTTAGCAACAGGATGGGACAATGAGCAGTTCTTC. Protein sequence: CASSLATGWDNEQFF.